This T cell receptor beta chain is from a study of T cells in placental villitis. With respect to the entire study: Although two of the control placentae came from preterm deliveries, examination of those two placentae showed no significant pathology. Placental TCR-beta repertoires were compared across villitis of unknown etiology, gestational-age-matched unaffected controls, and infectious villitis in order to test an allograft-versus-infection hypothesis.

Over nine control placentae without villitis were matched to the villitis of unknown etiology cases by gestational age at delivery. Placentae were collected after delivery and underwent gross and histological evaluation before archival tissue selection. Five 10-micron scrolls were cut from each FFPE block, and DNA was isolated using the AllPrep DNA/RNA FFPE Tissue kit. DNA concentration and purity were evaluated by NanoDrop, whereas RNA quality was assessed on a Bioanalyzer. As concerns this clone: Its cognate antigen has yet to be identified. Per-base qualities were not stored, and no clone one base away is much larger.

The CDR3 spans 15 residues, from the cysteine through the phenylalanine. Only the CDR3 DNA stays, 45 bases, in frame from base 1. Taken from the germline V gene, the CDR1 and CDR2 loops are SGHVS and FNYEAQ. Trimming accounts for 5 bases at V and 5 bases at J, while the number of junction bases matched to no gene is 7. TCR-beta CDR3 regions were amplified from genomic DNA with the immunoSEQ v4 bias-controlled multiplex PCR assay, run blinded to group allocation. To estimate the quantities of nucleated cells and T cells in each sample, reference gene primers were added alongside the TCR-beta primers. Sequencing of the libraries was performed on an Illumina MiSeq with a 100-cycle paired-end protocol. The original pipeline was this. The immunoSEQ Analyzer software was used to calculate diversity and richness, with richness measured by iChao1 and clonality based on Pielou evenness and Shannon diversity (range 0-1, where higher values mean less diversity). Using confidence 3 and substitution 2, CDR3 amino acid sequences together with their V/J genes were queried against VDJdb for CMV, EBV and influenza A specificities. TCR-beta amino acid clonotype overlap between villitis of unknown etiology, infectious villitis and control repertoires was assessed with the Morisita-Horn index. Not all clones reach the TCRdb copy of this immuneACCESS table, which keeps in-frame sequences only. Checked studies attribute under half of the gap to unresolved V genes and leave the rest unexplained. The V and J calls and clone size are taken from that table; D and trimming were inferred from the DNA. This sample holds fewer than 600 clones; about 98.5% were observed only once. The ten largest clones add up to around 3.5% of the sample.

The full study reports these points: Small amounts of decidua were contained in the paraffin blocks, so some of the captured T cells, especially in controls, may have been decidual rather than villous infiltrates. Bulk tissue sequencing could not distinguish helper, regulatory or cytotoxic T cells, nor maternal versus fetal T cells, and excluded gamma-delta receptors. Villitis of unknown etiology placentae showed higher clonality than controls (median 0.057 versus 0.006, p=0.0025), indicating clonal expansion. Higher CMV-specific clone frequencies were found in infectious CMV cases than in villitis of unknown etiology (about 0.0099 vs 0.00097), and no difference in CMV-specific clone frequencies was seen between villitis of unknown etiology and controls.

The TCR comes from a human donor in good health; the placental T cells may come from both mother and fetus. The sample was placental tissue containing maternal and fetal cells. The V and J genes are TRBV7-6 and TRBJ2-3; TRBD2 aligns with 10 central bases. The CDR3 here reads CASSQLLAGIDTQYF. Read as DNA, the sequence is TGTGCCAGCAGCCAGCTACTAGCGGGGATAGATACGCAGTATTTT.